The entry below describes one T cell receptor beta chain. The antigen is undetermined. Time point noted: baseline, week 1 (first vaccination visit). Treatment here: pre-vaccination baseline after standard-of-care therapy. Donor diagnoses consisted of new WHO grade 3 or 4 IDH1-mutant, ATRX-lost astrocytomas. These data belong to a study of a mutant IDH1 vaccine in newly diagnosed glioma. On the study more broadly: Receipt of radiotherapy, temozolomide, or both preceded the study, and most received both.

Study outcomes and limitations: Apparently unrelated to pseudoprogression were changes in the top peripheral T cell clonotypes.

V lost 8 bases and J 7 bases, leaving 15 bases between the germline ends. CDR1 and CDR2 from the germline V gene are LNHDA and SQIVND (reference sequence). The CDR3 extends over 13 amino acids. Profiling relied on immunoSEQ multiplex PCR, and the TCRdb table lists in-frame clones only, not all of them. The sample lists 40,000 or so clones, 60% to 80% occurring once. This sequence originates from a man in his forties with glioma. Some clones in this sample may be carry-over from other donors' samples. The chain uses TRBV19 and TRBJ1-5; D perhaps matches TRBD1 (5 bases). Material: PBMCs, obtained from a glioma patient treated with radiotherapy, temozolomide or both. In DNA, the CDR3 is TGTGCCAGTCGGGACGGGGAGGCGCAGCCCCAGCATTTT. It codes for CASRDGEAQPQHF. The full variable domain, its missing parts supplied by reference TRBV19 and TRBJ1-5, is DGGITQSPKYLFRKEGQNVTLSCEQNLNHDAMYWYRQDPGQGLRLIYYSQIVNDFQKGDIAEGYSVSREKKESFPLTVTSAQKNPTAFYLCASRDGEAQPQHFGDGTRLSIL.